The T cell receptor (beta chain) described here comes from a study of cytomegalovirus exposure and HLA in healthy donors. About this clone itself: Its target is not known.

The CDR3 covers 15 residues. J gave up 5 bases and V 1 base, and 6 bases lay outside the gene matches. In germline, CDR1 is SGHRS, CDR2 YFSETQ. The study, taken as a whole, reports: Based on reports, TCR beta sequences accurately predicted HLA-A and HLA-B alleles for most subjects. Per a later analysis, HLA-associated TCR beta chains showed more clonal expansion than other, equally common TCR beta chains. In a later analysis, parvovirus B19, influenza, CMV and Epstein-Barr virus appeared linked to several top co-occurrence clusters. Sequencing likely produced, as an artifact, a cluster of highly shared sequence variants.

PCR employed 60 Vbeta and 13 Jbeta primers. The data were produced by immunoSEQ multiplex PCR, yet TCRdb's version contains in-frame clones alone and is incomplete. This sample yields around 140,000 clones, of which about two thirds are seen a single time; approximately 2.5% belongs to the top ten. This chain links TRBV5-1 with TRBJ1-1; the match to TRBD1 covers 9 bases. Sequencing input: PBMCs. The clonotype was recovered from a woman between 35 and 50 years old in good health and CMV-seronegative. The DNA of the CDR3 is TGCGCCAGCAGCTTGTTAGGGACAGGGAAAACTGAAGCTTTCTTT. This translates into CASSLLGTGKTEAFF.